The next 6 T cell receptor beta chains were all read from a single sample in a study of lymphopenia after photon versus proton radiotherapy. Clones were read by immunoSEQ multiplex PCR, and TCRdb kept only the in-frame ones, dropping some. The sample includes approximately 24,000 clones, about 92% of them seen just once. Sequenced material: peripheral blood, taken from a patient treated with photon-based radiotherapy. The receptors stem from a woman aged 45-60 years with cholangiocarcinoma.

This clone was seen only once. The rearrangement joins TRBV10-2 to TRBJ2-3, with unresolved D. This CDR3 region has 17 residues. Per the germline V gene, CDR1 is WSHSY and CDR2 is SAAADI. With 4 bases removed from V and 4 bases from J, the gap between germline ends came to 21 bases. The CDR3 nucleotides are TGCGCCAGCAGTGGTGTCGGCGGTGCATCGCAGGCAGATACGCAGTATTTT. Its protein is CASSGVGGASQADTQYF.

The J gene is TRBJ1-1, the V gene TRBV29-1; D possibly corresponds to TRBD1 (5 bases). CDR1 is SQVTM and CDR2 is ANQGSEA in the germline V gene. The CDR3 length is 12 residues. Trimming removed 5 bases at V and 4 bases at J, with 11 bases between. The CDR3, as DNA: TGCAGCGTTAAGCGGGGCATCACTGAAGCTTTCTTT. It codes for CSVKRGITEAFF.

The V and J genes are TRBV7-2 and TRBJ1-5, with D unclear. CDR1 is SGHTA, CDR2 FQGNSA, per germline. V shed 0 bases and J shed 4 bases, with 7 bases lying between them. This CDR3 region has 14 residues. Here the CDR3 DNA reads TGTGCCAGCAGCTTAGCGTCGGGAAATCAGCCCCAGCATTTT. Encoded protein: CASSLASGNQPQHF.

This rearrangement joins TRBV30 to TRBJ1-1; D remains ambiguous. Trimming shortened V by 0 bases and J by 4 bases, and 9 bases separated the two germline ends. This CDR3 spans 13 amino acids. Germline V gives CDR1 GTSNPN, CDR2 SVGIG (reference sequence). This chain's CDR3 is CAWSVREGTEAFF. DNA for the CDR3: TGTGCCTGGAGTGTACGGGAGGGCACTGAAGCTTTCTTT.

V gene TRBV19 combines with J gene TRBJ2-6; TRBD1 matches 9 bases. Losses at the gene ends were 7 bases for V and 0 bases for J; bases not matched to a gene: 16. Looked up from germline, CDR1 is LNHDA and CDR2 is SQIVND (reference sequence). The CDR3 runs 20 residues. The CDR3 sequence is CASTAEMGTGKHSGANVLTF. CDR3 DNA sequence: TGTGCCAGTACCGCAGAAATGGGGACAGGGAAACACTCTGGGGCCAACGTCCTGACTTTC.

V usage is TRBV5-1 and J usage is TRBJ2-2; D might be TRBD1 (5 bases). The CDR3 covers 15 residues. V lost 4 bases, J lost 5 bases, and 15 bases lay in between. The V gene's germline CDR1 is SGHRS and CDR2 YFSETQ. The CDR3 sequence: CASSPLGRDTGELFF. CDR3 bases: TGCGCCAGCAGCCCCCTTGGCAGGGATACCGGGGAGCTGTTTTTT.